These 14 T cell receptor beta chains share one sample of origin, sequenced in a study of T cells in Graves' hyperthyroidism and ophthalmopathy. The investigators amplified TCR beta CDR3 regions from RNA transcripts. Initially, a first-round RT-PCR of the TCR CDR3 employed the HTBI primer set. TCRdb recomputed calls from the multiplex PCR reads with MiXCR, one row per CDR3 protein. In the table there are about 200,000 distinct CDR3 sequences, 15% to 20% of which are singletons. The sample was blood. The receptors were sampled from a man aged 35-49 years with Graves' hyperthyroidism.

There are a few counts of this clonotype. Here the CDR3 reads CASSRSTWDTQYF. CDR3 in DNA: TGTGCCAGCAGCCGGTCGACTTGGGATACGCAGTATTTT. The chain recombines TRBV14 with TRBJ2-3; D not certain. The CDR3 totals 13 residues. V lost 4 bases to trimming and J lost 6 bases, with 11 bases between them. CDR1 and CDR2 (germline): SGHDN, FVKESK. Supplemented by reference TRBV14 and TRBJ2-3, the full variable domain reads EAGVTQFPSHSVIEKGQTVTLRCDPISGHDNLYWYRRVMGKEIKFLLHFVKESKQDESGMPNNRFLAERTGGTYSTLKVQPAELEDSGVYFCASSRSTWDTQYFGPGTRLTVL.

This clonotype appeared a few times. The rearrangement joins TRBV9 to TRBJ2-2, with TRBD1 identical over 9 bases. Per germline, CDR1 SGDLS and CDR2 YYNGEE. The CDR3 covers 16 residues. Unmatched junction bases numbered 5, after V lost 4 bases and J lost 1 base. CDR3 DNA sequence: TGTGCCAGCAGCCCCGGGACAGGGCGGAACACCGGGGAGCTGTTTTTT. It is translated as CASSPGTGRNTGELFF.

Points on this clonotype: This sequence may be a read error, since a much larger clone differs from it by one base. Since the CDR3 does not end with the conserved phenylalanine or tryptophan, this likely comes from a read error. The chain joins TRBV9 to TRBJ1-1; a weak D match, TRBD1 (5 bases). Trimming removed 0 bases at V and 0 bases at J, with 15 bases between. Germline V gene lookup returns CDR1 SGDLS and CDR2 YYNGEE. The CDR3 length is 17 residues. The CDR3 sequence is CASSVGDLTAMNTEAFL. The CDR3 DNA is TGTGCCAGCAGCGTAGGAGATCTGACAGCTATGAACACTGAAGCTTTCCTT.

There are many counts of this clonotype. This sequence joins TRBV2 and TRBJ2-5; a weak D match, TRBD2 (5 bases). Deletions cut 7 bases from V and 0 bases from J, with 12 bases between. Germline V gene sequence: CDR1 SNHLY, CDR2 FYNNEI. CDR3 size: 14 residues. CDR3 nucleotides: TGTGCCAGCAAGAAAGGGAGAAACCAAGAGACCCAGTACTTC. Its protein product is CASKKGRNQETQYF.

As to this clonotype: A much larger clone differs from this one at a single base, so this may be a read error. The chain links TRBV3-1 to TRBJ2-5, with 9 positions matching TRBD2. Germline values: CDR1 LGHDT, CDR2 YNNKEL (reference sequence). V lost 3 bases and J lost 5; bases outside the gene matches: 10. The CDR3 has 16 residues. The CDR3 loop reads CASSQHGAGGRETQYF. The CDR3 nucleotides read TGTGCCAGCAGCCAGCACGGAGCGGGGGGCCGGGAGACCCAGTACTTC.

A word on this clonotype: This could be a read error, since a much larger clone is one nucleotide away. The genes are TRBV20-1 and TRBJ1-3; D is ambiguous. Germline CDR1 reads DFQATT; CDR2 reads SNEGSKA (reference sequence). Trimming removed 1 base from V and 0 bases from J, with 7 bases in between. The length of the CDR3 is 14 residues. CDR3 nucleotides: TGCAGTGCTAGAGTGGCGGTCTCTGGAAACACCATATATTTT. Protein sequence: CSARVAVSGNTIYF.

This clonotype was counted at least ten times. V is TRBV18 and J is TRBJ2-7, with 7 bases that match TRBD1. V lost 2 bases, J lost 4 bases, and 5 bases stayed unmatched. CDR3 length: 14 residues. Per the germline V gene, CDR1 is KGHSH and CDR2 is LQKENI. The CDR3 coding sequence is TGTGCCAGCTCACCAGGCCCAGGGGGATACGAGCAGTACTTC. Protein: CASSPGPGGYEQYF.

This clonotype was seen a handful of times. V and J are TRBV6-1 and TRBJ2-7; TRBD2 might be the D (7 bases). CDR3 length: 14 amino acids. Germline loops: CDR1 MNHNS, CDR2 SASEGT. V lost 10 bases, J lost 6 bases, and 22 bases lay in between. The chain's CDR3 is CAISKGGGPVEQYF. The CDR3 DNA sequence: TGTGCCATCTCCAAGGGGGGGGGGCCGGTCGAGCAGTACTTC.

The chain couples TRBV28 to TRBJ1-6; D not resolved. CDR3 length equals 16 residues. The germline V gene has CDR1 MDHEN and CDR2 SYDVKM. Deletions cut 4 bases from V and 7 bases from J, with 17 bases between. The CDR3 loop is CASSSSVGAINSPLHF. The DNA of the CDR3 is TGTGCCAGCAGTTCCTCCGTCGGTGCGATCAATTCACCCCTCCACTTT. Full variable domain (remainder filled in from reference TRBV28 and TRBJ1-6): DVKVTQSSRYLVKRTGEKVFLECVQDMDHENMFWYRQDPGLGLRLIYFSYDVKMKEKGDIPEGYSVSREKKERFSLILESASTNQTSMYLCASSSSVGAINSPLHFGNGTRLTVT.

This clonotype was detected ten times or more. The chain's CDR3 is CASSYRWTSGGADTGELFF. CDR3 DNA sequence: TGTGCCAGCAGTTACCGGTGGACTAGCGGGGGGGCCGATACCGGGGAGCTGTTTTTT. V is TRBV6-5 and J is TRBJ2-2; 15 bases agree with TRBD2. CDR3 length equals 19 residues. Germline V lookup: CDR1 MNHEY, CDR2 SVGAGI. After removal of 2 bases from V and 5 bases from J, the junction contained 9 bases not matched to a gene.

In its sample, this clonotype was seen once. This rearrangement joins TRBV10-3 to TRBJ2-3; maybe TRBD1 (5 bases). CDR3 size: 14 residues. The V end was cut by 8 bases, the J end by 0 bases, with 12 bases between. CDR1 is ENHRY and CDR2 is SYGVKD in the germline V gene. CDR3 DNA sequence: TGTGCCATCTCAAGGGGCCTTAGCACAGATACGCAGTATTTT. Amino acid sequence: CAISRGLSTDTQYF.

There are many counts of this clonotype. This chain joins TRBV2 and TRBJ1-5; D is ambiguous. This CDR3 has 15 amino acids. V was cut by 1 base and J by 0 bases, with 7 bases left in between. Germline CDR1 reads SNHLY; CDR2 reads FYNNEI. CDR3 loop: CASSEEGHSNQPQHF. The DNA for the CDR3 is TGTGCCAGCAGTGAAGAGGGCCATAGCAATCAGCCCCAGCATTTT.

This clonotype came up a few times. This may stem from a read error, because a much larger clone lies one nucleotide away. The J gene is TRBJ2-1, the V gene TRBV3-1; 14 bases agree with TRBD2. CDR3 length: 18 residues. Germline V gives CDR1 LGHDT, CDR2 YNNKEL (reference sequence). DNA for the CDR3: TGTGCCAGCGGCCACGGACTAGCGGGGGGTCCATCCTACAATGAGCAGTTCTTC. Its protein product is CASGHGLAGGPSYNEQFF.

This clonotype occurred a few times. The V call is TRBV9, the J call TRBJ1-5, with 7 bases lining up with TRBD1. The CDR3 loop spans 14 amino acids. Losses at the gene ends were 4 bases for V and 2 bases for J; bases not matched to a gene: 3. CDR1 SGDLS and CDR2 YYNGEE come from the germline V gene. CDR3 residues: CASSRDSGNQPQHF. DNA of the CDR3: TGTGCCAGCAGCCGGGACAGCGGCAATCAGCCCCAGCATTTT.